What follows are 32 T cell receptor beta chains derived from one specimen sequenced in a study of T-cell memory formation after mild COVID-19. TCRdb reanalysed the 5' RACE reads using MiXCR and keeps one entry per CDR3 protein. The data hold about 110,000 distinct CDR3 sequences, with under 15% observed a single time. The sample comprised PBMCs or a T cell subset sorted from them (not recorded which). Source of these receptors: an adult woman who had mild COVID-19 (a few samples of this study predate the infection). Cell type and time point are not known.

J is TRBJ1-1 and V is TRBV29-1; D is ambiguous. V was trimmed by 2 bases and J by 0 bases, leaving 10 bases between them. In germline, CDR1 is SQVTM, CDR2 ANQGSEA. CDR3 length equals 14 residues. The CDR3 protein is CSVEKGFMNTEAFF. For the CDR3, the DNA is TGCAGCGTTGAAAAGGGATTTATGAACACTGAAGCTTTCTTT.

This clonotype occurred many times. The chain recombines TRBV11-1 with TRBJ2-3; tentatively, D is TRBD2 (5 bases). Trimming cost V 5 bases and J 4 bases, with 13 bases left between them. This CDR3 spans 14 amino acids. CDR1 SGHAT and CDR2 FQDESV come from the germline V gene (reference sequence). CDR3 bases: TGTGCCAGCAGCCCCGAGGAGAGGGCAGATACGCAGTATTTT. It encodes CASSPEERADTQYF. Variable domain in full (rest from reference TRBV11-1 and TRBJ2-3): EAEVAQSPRYKITEKSQAVAFWCDPISGHATLYWYRQILGQGPELLVQFQDESVVDDSQLPKDRFSAERLKGVDSTLKIQPAELGDSAMYLCASSPEERADTQYFGPGTRLTVL.

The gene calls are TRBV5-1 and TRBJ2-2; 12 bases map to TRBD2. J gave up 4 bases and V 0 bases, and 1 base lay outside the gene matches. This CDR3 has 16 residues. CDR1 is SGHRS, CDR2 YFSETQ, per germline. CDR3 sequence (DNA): TGCGCCAGCAGCTTGGCTAGCGGGAGGGCCACCGGGGAGCTGTTTTTT. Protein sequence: CASSLASGRATGELFF.

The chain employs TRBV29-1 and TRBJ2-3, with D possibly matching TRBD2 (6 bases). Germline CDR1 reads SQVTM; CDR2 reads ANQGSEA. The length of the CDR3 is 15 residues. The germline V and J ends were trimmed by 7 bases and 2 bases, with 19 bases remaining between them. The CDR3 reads CSGKGTGTNTDTQYF. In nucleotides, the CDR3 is TGCAGCGGTAAAGGGACTGGGACGAACACAGATACGCAGTATTTT.

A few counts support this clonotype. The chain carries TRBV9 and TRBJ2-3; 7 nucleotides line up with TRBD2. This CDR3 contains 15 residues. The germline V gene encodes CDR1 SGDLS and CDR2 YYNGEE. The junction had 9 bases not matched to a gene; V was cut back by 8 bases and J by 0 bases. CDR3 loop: CASPLSGPSTDTQYF. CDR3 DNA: TGTGCCAGTCCCCTTAGCGGGCCTAGCACAGATACGCAGTATTTT.

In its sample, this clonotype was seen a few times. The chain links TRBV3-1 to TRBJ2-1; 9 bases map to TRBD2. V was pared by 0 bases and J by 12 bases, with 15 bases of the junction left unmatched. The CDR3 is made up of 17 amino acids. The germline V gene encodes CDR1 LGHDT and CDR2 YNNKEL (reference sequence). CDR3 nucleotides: TGTGCCAGCAGCCAAGATCGGGAGCGGGGGGACCTCCACGGGCAGTTCTTC. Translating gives CASSQDRERGDLHGQFF.

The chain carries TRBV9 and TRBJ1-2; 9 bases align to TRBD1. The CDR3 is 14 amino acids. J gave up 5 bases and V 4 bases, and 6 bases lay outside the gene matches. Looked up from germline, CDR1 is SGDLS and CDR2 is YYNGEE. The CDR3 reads CASSRWTGEYGYTF. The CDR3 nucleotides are TGTGCCAGCAGCAGGTGGACAGGGGAATATGGCTACACCTTC.

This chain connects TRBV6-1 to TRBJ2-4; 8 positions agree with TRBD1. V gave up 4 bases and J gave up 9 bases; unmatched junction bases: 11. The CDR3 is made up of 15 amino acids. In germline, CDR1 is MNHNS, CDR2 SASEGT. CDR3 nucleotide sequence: TGTGCCAGCAGTGCCAACAGGGGGAGAGGGGGCATTCAGTACTTC. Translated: CASSANRGRGGIQYF.

The CDR3: CASSCCGGLNTGELFF. DNA for the CDR3: TGTGCCAGCAGCTGTTGCGGGGGCCTAAACACCGGGGAGCTGTTTTTT. This chain uses TRBV5-6 with TRBJ2-2; TRBD2 might be the D (7 bases). Germline values: CDR1 SGHDT, CDR2 YYEEEE. This CDR3 is built from 16 residues. V was cut by 3 bases and J by 2 bases, with 14 bases left in between.

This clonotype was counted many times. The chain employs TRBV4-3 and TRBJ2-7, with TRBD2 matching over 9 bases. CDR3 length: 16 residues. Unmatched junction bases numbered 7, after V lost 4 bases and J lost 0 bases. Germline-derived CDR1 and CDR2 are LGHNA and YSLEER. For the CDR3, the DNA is TGCGCCAGCAGCCTCTCGAAAGCGGGAGGCTCCTACGAGCAGTACTTC. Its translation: CASSLSKAGGSYEQYF.

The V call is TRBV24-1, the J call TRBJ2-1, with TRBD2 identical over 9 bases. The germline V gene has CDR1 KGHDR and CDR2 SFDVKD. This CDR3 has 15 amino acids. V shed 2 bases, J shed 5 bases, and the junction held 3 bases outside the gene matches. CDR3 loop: CATSDSEREDNEQFF. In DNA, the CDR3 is TGTGCCACCAGTGATTCCGAGCGGGAGGACAATGAGCAGTTCTTC.

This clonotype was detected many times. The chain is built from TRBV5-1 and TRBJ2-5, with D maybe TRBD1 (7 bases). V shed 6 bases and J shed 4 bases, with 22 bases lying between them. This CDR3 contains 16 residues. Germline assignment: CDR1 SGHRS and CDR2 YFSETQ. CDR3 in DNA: TGCGCCAGCACTCGACGGGGGCAGGGGGTCGGAGAGACCCAGTACTTC. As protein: CASTRRGQGVGETQYF.

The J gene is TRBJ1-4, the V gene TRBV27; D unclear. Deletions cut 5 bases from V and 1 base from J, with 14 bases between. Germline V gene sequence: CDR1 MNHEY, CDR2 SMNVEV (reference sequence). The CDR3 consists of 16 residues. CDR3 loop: CASSVDRRETNEKLFF. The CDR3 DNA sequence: TGTGCCAGCAGTGTCGACCGGAGGGAAACTAATGAAAAACTGTTTTTT.

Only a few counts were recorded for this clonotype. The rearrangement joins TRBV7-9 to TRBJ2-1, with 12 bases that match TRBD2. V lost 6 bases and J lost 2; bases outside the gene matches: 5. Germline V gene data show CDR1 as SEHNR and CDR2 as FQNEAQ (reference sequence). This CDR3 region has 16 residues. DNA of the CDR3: TGTGCCAGCAGTCCCAGGACTAGCGGGGCCTACAATGAGCAGTTCTTC. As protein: CASSPRTSGAYNEQFF.

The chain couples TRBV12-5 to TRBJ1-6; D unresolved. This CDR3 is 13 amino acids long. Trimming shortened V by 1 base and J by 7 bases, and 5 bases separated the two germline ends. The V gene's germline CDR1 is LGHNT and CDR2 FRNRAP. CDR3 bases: TGTGCTAGTGGTTTGGCTGGAAATTCACCCCTCCACTTT. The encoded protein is CASGLAGNSPLHF.

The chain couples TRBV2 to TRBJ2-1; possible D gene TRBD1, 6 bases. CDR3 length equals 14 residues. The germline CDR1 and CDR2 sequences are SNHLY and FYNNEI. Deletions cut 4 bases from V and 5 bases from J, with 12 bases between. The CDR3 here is CASSVGQFNNEQFF. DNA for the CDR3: TGTGCCAGCAGTGTCGGACAGTTTAACAATGAGCAGTTCTTC.

The CDR3 sequence: CASRPTGAHDEQYF. The CDR3, as DNA: TGTGCCAGCAGACCCACAGGGGCCCACGACGAGCAGTACTTC. The rearrangement joins TRBV2 to TRBJ2-7, with 7 bases identical to TRBD1. The CDR3 covers 14 residues. Trimming took 6 bases from V and 5 from J; bases not matched to a gene: 10. Germline V gene lookup returns CDR1 SNHLY and CDR2 FYNNEI. The full variable domain, its missing parts supplied by reference TRBV2 and TRBJ2-7, is EPEVTQTPSHQVTQMGQEVILRCVPISNHLYFYWYRQILGQKVEFLVSFYNNEISEKSEIFDDQFSVERPDGSNFTLKIRSTKLEDSAMYFCASRPTGAHDEQYFGPGTRLTVT.

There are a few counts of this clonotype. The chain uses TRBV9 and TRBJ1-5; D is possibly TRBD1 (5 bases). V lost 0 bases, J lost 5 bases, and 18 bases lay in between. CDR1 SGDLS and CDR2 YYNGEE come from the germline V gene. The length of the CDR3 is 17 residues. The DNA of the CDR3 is TGTGCCAGCAGCGTAGGAGGGACCCCCCATCCCCATCAGCCCCAGCATTTT. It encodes CASSVGGTPHPHQPQHF.

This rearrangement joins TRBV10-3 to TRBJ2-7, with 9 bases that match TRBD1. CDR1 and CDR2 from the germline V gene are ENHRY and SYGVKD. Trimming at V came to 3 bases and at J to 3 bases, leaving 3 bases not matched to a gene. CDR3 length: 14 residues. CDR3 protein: CAISDRDRDYEQYF. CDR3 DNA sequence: TGTGCCATCAGTGACCGGGACAGGGACTACGAGCAGTACTTC.

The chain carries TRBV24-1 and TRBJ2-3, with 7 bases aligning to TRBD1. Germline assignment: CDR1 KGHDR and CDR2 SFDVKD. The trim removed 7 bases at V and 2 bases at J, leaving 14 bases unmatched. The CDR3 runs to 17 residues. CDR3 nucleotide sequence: TGTGCCACCAGCGATGATGGGACAGCCAGGCTCACAGATACGCAGTATTTT. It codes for CATSDDGTARLTDTQYF.

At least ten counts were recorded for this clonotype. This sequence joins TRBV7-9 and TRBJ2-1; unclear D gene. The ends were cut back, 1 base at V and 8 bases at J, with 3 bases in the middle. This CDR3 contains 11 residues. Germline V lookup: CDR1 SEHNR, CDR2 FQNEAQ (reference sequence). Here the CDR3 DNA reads TGTGCCAGCAGCTTAGTCGATGAGCAGTTCTTC. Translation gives CASSLVDEQFF.

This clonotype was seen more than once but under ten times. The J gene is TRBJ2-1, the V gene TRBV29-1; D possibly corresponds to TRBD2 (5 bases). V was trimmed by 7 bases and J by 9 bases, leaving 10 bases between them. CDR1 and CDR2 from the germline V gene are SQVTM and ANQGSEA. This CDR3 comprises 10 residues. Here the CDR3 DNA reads TGCAGCGCTGGGAGCAGTGAGCAGTTCTTC. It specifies CSAGSSEQFF.

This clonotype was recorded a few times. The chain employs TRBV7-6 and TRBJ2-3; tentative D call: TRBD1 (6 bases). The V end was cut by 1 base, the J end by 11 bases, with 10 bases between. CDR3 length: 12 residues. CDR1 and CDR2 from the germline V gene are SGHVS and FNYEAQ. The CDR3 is CASSLEGHGQYF. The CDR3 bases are TGTGCCAGCAGCTTAGAGGGACACGGGCAGTATTTT. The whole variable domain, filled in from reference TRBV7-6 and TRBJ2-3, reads GAGVSQSPRYKVTKRGQDVALRCDPISGHVSLYWYRQALGQGPEFLTYFNYEAQQDKSGLPNDRFSAERPEGSISTLTIQRTEQRDSAMYRCASSLEGHGQYFGPGTRLTVL.

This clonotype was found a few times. CDR3: CASSLGVINGYTF. In DNA, the CDR3 is TGTGCCAGCAGCTTGGGGGTAATTAATGGCTACACCTTC. The V call is TRBV7-9, the J call TRBJ1-2; a possible D gene is TRBD1 (5 bases). Trimming left V 3 bases short and J 6 bases short, with 11 bases between. The CDR3 covers 13 residues. Germline CDR1 and CDR2: SEHNR and FQNEAQ (reference sequence).

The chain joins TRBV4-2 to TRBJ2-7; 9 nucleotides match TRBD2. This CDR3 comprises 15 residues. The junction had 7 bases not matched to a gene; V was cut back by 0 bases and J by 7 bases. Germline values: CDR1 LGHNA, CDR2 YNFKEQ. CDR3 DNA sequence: TGTGCCAGCAGCCAAGATCCTCTAGCGGGGCGTGAGCAGTACTTC. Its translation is CASSQDPLAGREQYF.

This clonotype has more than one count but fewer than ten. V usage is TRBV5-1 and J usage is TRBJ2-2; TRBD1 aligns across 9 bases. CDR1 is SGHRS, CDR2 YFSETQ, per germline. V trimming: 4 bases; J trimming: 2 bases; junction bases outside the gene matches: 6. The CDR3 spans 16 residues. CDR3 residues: CASSSGDRENTGELFF. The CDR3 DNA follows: TGCGCCAGCAGCAGCGGGGACAGGGAAAACACCGGGGAGCTGTTTTTT. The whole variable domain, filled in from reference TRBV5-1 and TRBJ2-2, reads KAGVTQTPRYLIKTRGQQVTLSCSPISGHRSVSWYQQTPGQGLQFLFEYFSETQRNKGNFPGRFSGRQFSNSRSEMNVSTLELGDSALYLCASSSGDRENTGELFFGEGSRLTVL.

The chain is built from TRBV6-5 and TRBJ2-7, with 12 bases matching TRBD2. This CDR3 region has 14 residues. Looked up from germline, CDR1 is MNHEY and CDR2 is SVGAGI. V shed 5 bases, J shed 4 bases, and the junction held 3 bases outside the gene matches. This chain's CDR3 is CASSASGRVYEQYF. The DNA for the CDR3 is TGTGCCAGCAGTGCTAGCGGGAGGGTATACGAGCAGTACTTC.

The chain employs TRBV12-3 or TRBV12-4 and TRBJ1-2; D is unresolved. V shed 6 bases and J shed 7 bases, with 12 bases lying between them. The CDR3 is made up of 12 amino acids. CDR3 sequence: CASSRESGGYTF. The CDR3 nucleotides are TGTGCCAGCAGCCGCGAGTCGGGTGGCTACACCTTC.

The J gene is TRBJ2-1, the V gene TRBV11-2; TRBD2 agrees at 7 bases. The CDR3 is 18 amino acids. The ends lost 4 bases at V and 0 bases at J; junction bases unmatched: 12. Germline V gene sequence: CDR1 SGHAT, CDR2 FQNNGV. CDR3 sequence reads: CASSSPMWGGSSYNEQFF. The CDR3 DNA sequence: TGTGCCAGCAGCTCCCCTATGTGGGGGGGGAGCTCCTACAATGAGCAGTTCTTC.

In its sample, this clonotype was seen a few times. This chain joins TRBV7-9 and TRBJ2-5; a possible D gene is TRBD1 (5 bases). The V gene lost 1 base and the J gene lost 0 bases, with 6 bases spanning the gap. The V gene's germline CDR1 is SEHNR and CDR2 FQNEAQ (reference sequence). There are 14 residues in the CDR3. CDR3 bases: TGTGCCAGCAGCTTAGACAGGCACCAAGAGACCCAGTACTTC. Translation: CASSLDRHQETQYF.

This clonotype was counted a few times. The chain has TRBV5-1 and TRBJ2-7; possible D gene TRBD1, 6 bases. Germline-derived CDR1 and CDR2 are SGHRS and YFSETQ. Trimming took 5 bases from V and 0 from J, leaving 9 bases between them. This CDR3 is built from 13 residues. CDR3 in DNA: TGCGCCAGCAGATTACAGGGCTCCTACGAGCAGTACTTC. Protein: CASRLQGSYEQYF.

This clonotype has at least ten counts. The CDR3 loop reads CASSLVVGSLEETQYF. Here the CDR3 DNA reads TGTGCCAGCAGCTTAGTAGTGGGCAGTCTCGAAGAGACCCAGTACTTC. V and J are TRBV7-9 and TRBJ2-5; D is unclear. The CDR3 extends over 16 amino acids. Germline CDR1 reads SEHNR; CDR2 reads FQNEAQ (reference sequence). V was shortened by 1 base and J by 3 bases, with 15 bases between the two germline ends.